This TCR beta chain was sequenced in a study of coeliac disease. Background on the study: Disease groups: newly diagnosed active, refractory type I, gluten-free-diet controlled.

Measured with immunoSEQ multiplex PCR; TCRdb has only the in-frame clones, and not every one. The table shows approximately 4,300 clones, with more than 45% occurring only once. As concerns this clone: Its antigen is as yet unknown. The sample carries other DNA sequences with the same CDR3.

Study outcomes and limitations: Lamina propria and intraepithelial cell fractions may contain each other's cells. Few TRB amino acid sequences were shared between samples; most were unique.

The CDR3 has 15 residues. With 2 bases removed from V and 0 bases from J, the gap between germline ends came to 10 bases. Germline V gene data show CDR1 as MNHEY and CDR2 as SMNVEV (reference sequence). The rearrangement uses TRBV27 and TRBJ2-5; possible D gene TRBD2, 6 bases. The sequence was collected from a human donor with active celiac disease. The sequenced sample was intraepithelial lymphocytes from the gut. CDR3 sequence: CASSLGGRYQETQYF. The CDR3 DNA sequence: TGTGCCAGCAGTTTAGGGGGGAGGTACCAAGAGACCCAGTACTTC.